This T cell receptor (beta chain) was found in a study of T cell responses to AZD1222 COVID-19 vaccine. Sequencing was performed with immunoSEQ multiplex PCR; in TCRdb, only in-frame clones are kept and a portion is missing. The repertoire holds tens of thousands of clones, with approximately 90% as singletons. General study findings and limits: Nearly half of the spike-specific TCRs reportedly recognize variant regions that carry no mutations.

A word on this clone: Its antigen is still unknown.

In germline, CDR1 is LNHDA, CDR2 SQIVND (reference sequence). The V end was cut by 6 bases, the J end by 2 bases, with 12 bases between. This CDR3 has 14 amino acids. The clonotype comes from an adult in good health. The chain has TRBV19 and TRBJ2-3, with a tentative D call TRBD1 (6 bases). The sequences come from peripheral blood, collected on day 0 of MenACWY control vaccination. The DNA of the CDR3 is TGTGCCAGTAGGGAACAGGGCTTCACAGATACGCAGTATTTT. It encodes CASREQGFTDTQYF.